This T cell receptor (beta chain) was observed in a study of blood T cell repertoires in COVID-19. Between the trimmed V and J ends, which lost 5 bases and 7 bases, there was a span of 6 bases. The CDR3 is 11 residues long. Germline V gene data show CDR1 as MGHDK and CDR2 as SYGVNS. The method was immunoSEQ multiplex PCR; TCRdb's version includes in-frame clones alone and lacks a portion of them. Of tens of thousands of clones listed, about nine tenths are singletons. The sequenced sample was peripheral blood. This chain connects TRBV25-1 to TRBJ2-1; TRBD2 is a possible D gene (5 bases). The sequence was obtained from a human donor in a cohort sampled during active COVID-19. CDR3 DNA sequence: TGTGCCAGCAGTCGGGGAAATGAGCAGTTCTTC. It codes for CASSRGNEQFF.